This T cell receptor (beta chain) was captured by sequencing in a study of T-cell memory formation after mild COVID-19 (dated by TCRdb to the early 2020s). Looking at the study overall: TCR sequence clusters from the two donors were largely donor specific. Longitudinal TCRalpha and TCRbeta repertoire sequencing tracked T-cell clones expanding and contracting after mild COVID-19 in a couple of donors. The cohort comprised two young, previously healthy adult volunteers, one female and one male.

The run used an Illumina NovaSeq 6000. cDNA libraries for TCRalpha and TCRbeta were prepared by 5'RACE using constant-segment primers, with sample barcodes and unique molecular identifiers added. Trizol reagent was used to extract RNA from every sample. The libraries were amplified in two PCR steps, and the second step added a second sample barcode and Illumina TruSeq adapters. The libraries were sequenced on an Illumina NovaSeq using 2 x 150 bp paired-end reads. Concerning the study's data processing: The reads were demultiplexed and collapsed into UMI-guided consensus sequences using migec v1.2.7. Using mixcr v2.1.11, UMI consensuses were aligned to TRA and TRB V and J templates and then assembled into clonotypes. Expanded or contracted clonotypes were those called significant by both edgeR and NoisET, with noise models trained on biological replicates. For edgeR calls, the thresholds were a false discovery rate-adjusted p below 0.01 and a log2 fold-change of 1. As an exploratory analysis of dynamics, PCA with hierarchical clustering was applied to max-normalized trajectories of the 1000 most abundant clonotypes. The CD4 or CD8 phenotype of responding clones was assigned using the separately sequenced CD4+ and CD8+ repertoires. TCRdb handled the public reads itself, with Q25 trimming in fastp and clone calling in MiXCR, and kept productive beta chains. For every CDR3 protein sequence, its rows merge into one entry that carries the most common genes and DNA. In this record, the V and J calls reflect TCRdb's handling and not the investigators' own analysis. Here the sample has about 560,000 distinct CDR3 sequences; about a fifth occur a single time. Approximately 8% of the sample rests with the top ten.

PBMCs were isolated by Ficoll-Paque density gradient centrifugation. As to this clonotype: There is no known antigen for this receptor. Base qualities are missing; no much larger clone stands one base away.

Points the paper makes about the study in general: Only a couple of mild cases were covered in the study, and larger cohorts including severe cases with pre-infection samples were considered necessary. Balanced CD4/CD8 phenotypes were observed for clones contracting from day 15 to 85, whereas a bias towards CD4+ was observed for a second wave of clones expanding from day 15 to 37. Some responding clones were found in pre-infection memory, which suggests that pre-existing cross-reactive memory T cells took part in the SARS-CoV-2 response. The second-wave clones that peaked on day 37 were not confirmed to be SARS-CoV-2 specific. Contracting CD4+ clones turned up mainly in the CM and EM memory subsets, whereas EMRA was where CD8+ clones were enriched.

The CDR3 covers 15 residues, taking in both the cysteine and the phenylalanine. Of all the DNA, just the CDR3 is kept, 45 bases in frame from base 1. V sheds 5 bases and J sheds 2 bases, leaving 14 bases between their ends. The germline V gene supplies CDR1 SGHVS and CDR2 FNYEAQ. The clonotype originates from an adult woman who had mild COVID-19 (a few samples of this study predate the infection). The sample titles of this study are shuffled in the database, so cell type and time point are left out; the donor was told from shared clones. Sequenced: PBMCs or a T cell subset sorted from them (not recorded which). Rearrangement joined TRBV7-6 to TRBJ2-3; a tentative D call is TRBD1 (6 bases match). The CDR3 protein sequence reads: CASSKNREYTDTQYF. The DNA sequence is TGTGCCAGCAGCAAAAACAGGGAATACACAGATACGCAGTATTTT.